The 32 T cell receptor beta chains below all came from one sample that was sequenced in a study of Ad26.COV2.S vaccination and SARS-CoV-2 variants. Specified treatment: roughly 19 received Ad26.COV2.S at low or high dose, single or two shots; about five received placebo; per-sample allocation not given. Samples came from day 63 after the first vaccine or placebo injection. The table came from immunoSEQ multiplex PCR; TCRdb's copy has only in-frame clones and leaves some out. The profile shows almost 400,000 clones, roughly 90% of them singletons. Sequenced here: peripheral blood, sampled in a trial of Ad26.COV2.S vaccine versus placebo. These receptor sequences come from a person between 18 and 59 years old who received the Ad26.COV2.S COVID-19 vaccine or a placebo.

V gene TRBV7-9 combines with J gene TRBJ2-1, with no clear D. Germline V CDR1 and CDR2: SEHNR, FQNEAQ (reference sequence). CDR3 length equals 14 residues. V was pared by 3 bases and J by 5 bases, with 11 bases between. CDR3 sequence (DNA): TGTGCCAGCAGCTTCGAGGCTCAACACAATGAGCAGTTCTTC. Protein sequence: CASSFEAQHNEQFF.

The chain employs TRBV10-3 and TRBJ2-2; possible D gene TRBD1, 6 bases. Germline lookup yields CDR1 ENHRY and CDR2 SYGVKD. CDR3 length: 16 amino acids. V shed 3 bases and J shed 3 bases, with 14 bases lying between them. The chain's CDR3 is CAISDPRSGDTGELFF. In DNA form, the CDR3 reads TGTGCCATCAGTGATCCCCGATCAGGGGACACCGGGGAGCTGTTTTTT.

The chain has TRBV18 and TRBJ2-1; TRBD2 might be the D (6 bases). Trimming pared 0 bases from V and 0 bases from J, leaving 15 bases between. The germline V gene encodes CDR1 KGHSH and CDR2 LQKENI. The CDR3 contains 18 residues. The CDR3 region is CASSPPLASASSYNEQFF. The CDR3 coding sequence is TGTGCCAGCTCACCACCTTTGGCTAGCGCTTCCTCCTACAATGAGCAGTTCTTC. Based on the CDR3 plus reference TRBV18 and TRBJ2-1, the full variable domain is NAGVMQNPRHLVRRRGQEARLRCSPMKGHSHVYWYRQLPEEGLKFMVYLQKENIIDESGMPKERFSAEFPKEGPSILRIQQVVRGDSAAYFCASSPPLASASSYNEQFFGPGTRLTVL.

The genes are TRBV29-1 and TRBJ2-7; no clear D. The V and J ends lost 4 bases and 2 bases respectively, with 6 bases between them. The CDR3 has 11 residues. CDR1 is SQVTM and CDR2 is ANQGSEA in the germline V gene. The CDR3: CSVGNTYEQYF. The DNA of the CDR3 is TGCAGCGTTGGTAACACCTACGAGCAGTACTTC.

CDR3 sequence reads: CASSLDPPRGEAFF. The CDR3, as DNA: TGCGCCAGCAGCTTGGATCCTCCCAGGGGGGAAGCTTTCTTT. This chain joins TRBV5-1 and TRBJ1-1, with TRBD1 matching 7 bases. Trimming cost V 0 bases and J 8 bases; bases outside gene matches: 7. The CDR3 spans 14 residues. CDR1 and CDR2 from the germline V gene are SGHRS and YFSETQ. Variable domain in full (rest from reference TRBV5-1 and TRBJ1-1): KAGVTQTPRYLIKTRGQQVTLSCSPISGHRSVSWYQQTPGQGLQFLFEYFSETQRNKGNFPGRFSGRQFSNSRSEMNVSTLELGDSALYLCASSLDPPRGEAFFGQGTRLTVV.

In DNA form, the CDR3 reads TGTGCCAGCAGCCCCCAACCAGTGCAGGGGCTAGGGGGAAACACCATATATTTT. Its protein is CASSPQPVQGLGGNTIYF. The chain employs TRBV9 and TRBJ1-3; a weak D match, TRBD1 (6 bases). This CDR3 region has 18 residues. V gave up 4 bases and J gave up 4 bases, with 24 bases separating them. Germline V gene lookup returns CDR1 SGDLS and CDR2 YYNGEE.

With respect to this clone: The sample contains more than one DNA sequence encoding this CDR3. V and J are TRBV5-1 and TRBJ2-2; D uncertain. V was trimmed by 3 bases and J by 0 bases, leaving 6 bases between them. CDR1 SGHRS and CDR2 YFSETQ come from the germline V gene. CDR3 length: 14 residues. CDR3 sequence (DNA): TGCGCCAGCAGCTCCTCACCGAACACCGGGGAGCTGTTTTTT. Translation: CASSSSPNTGELFF.

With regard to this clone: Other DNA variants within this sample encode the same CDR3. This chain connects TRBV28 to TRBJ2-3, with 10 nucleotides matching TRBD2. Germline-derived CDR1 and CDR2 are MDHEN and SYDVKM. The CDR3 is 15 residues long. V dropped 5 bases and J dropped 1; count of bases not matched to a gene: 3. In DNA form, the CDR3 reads TGTGCCAGCAGTCCAAGCGGGAGGGGCACAGATACGCAGTATTTT. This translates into CASSPSGRGTDTQYF.

The CDR3 loop reads CASSQDWLTSNIQYF. The CDR3 DNA reads TGTGCCAGCAGCCAAGACTGGCTGACGTCAAACATTCAGTACTTC. The chain links TRBV3-1 (or the pseudogene TRBV3-2) to TRBJ2-4; D unclear. The germline V gene encodes CDR1 LGHDT and CDR2 YNNKEL (reference sequence). The CDR3 is 15 residues long. V was trimmed by 0 bases and J by 6 bases, leaving 12 bases between them.

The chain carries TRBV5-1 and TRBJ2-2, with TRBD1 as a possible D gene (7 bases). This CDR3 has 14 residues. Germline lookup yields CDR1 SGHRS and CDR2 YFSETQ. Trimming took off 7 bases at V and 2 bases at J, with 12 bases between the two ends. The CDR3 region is CASQGDSNTGELFF. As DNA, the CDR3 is TGCGCCAGCCAGGGGGACTCCAACACCGGGGAGCTGTTTTTT.

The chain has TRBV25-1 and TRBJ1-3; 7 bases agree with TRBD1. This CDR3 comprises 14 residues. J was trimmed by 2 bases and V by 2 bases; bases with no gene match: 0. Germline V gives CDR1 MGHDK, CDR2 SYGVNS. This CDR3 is CASSEGTAGNTIYF. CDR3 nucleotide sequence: TGTGCCAGCAGTGAAGGGACAGCTGGAAACACCATATATTTT.

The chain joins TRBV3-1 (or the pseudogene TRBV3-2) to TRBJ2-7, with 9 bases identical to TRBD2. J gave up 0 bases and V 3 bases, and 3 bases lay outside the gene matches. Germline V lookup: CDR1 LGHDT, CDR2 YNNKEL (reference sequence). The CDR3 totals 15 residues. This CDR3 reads CASSHGTSCSYEQYF. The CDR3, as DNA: TGTGCCAGCAGCCACGGGACTAGCTGCTCCTACGAGCAGTACTTC.

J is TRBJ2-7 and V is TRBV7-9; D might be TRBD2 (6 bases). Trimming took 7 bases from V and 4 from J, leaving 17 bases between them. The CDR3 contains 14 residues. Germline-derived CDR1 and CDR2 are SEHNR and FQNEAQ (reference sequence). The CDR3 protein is CASTPTGAVYEQYF. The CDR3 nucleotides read TGTGCCAGCACCCCAACGGGAGCCGTGTACGAGCAGTACTTC.

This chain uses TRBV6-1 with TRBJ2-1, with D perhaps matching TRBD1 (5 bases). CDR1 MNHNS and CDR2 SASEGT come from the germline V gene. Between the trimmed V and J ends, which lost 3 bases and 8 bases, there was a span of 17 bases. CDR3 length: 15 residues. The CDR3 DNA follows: TGTGCCAGCAGTGAGCACAGGAGACCTCTCGATGAGCAGTTCTTC. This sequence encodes CASSEHRRPLDEQFF.

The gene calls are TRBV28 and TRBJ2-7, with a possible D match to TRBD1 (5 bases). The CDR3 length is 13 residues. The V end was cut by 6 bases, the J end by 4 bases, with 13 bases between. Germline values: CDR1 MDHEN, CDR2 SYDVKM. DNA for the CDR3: TGTGCCAGCAGAGTAGGACATCTATACGAGCAGTACTTC. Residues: CASRVGHLYEQYF.

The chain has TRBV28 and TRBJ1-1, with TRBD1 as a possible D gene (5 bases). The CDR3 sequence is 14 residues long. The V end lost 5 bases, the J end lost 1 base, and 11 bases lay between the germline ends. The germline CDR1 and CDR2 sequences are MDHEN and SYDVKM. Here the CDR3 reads CASSTNTGNTEAFF. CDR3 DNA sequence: TGTGCCAGCAGTACTAATACAGGGAACACTGAAGCTTTCTTT.

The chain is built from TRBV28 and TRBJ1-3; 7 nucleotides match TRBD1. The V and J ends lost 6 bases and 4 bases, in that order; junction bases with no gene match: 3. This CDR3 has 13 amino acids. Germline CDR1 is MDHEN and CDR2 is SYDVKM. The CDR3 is CASRQGRGNTIYF. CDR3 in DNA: TGTGCCAGCAGACAGGGGCGCGGAAACACCATATATTTT. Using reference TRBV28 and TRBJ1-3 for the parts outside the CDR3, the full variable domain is DVKVTQSSRYLVKRTGEKVFLECVQDMDHENMFWYRQDPGLGLRLIYFSYDVKMKEKGDIPEGYSVSREKKERFSLILESASTNQTSMYLCASRQGRGNTIYFGEGSWLTVV.

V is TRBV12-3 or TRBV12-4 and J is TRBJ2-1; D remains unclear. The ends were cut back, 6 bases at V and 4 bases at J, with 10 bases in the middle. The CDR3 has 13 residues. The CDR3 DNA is TGTGCCAGCAGACTCCAACGGTACAATGAGCAGTTCTTC. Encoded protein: CASRLQRYNEQFF.

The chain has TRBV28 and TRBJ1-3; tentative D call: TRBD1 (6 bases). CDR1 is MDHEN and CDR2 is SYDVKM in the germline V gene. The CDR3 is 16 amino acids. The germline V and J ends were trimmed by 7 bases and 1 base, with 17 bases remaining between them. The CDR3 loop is CASITDRIPSGNTIYF. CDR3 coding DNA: TGTGCCAGCATCACAGACAGGATCCCTTCTGGAAACACCATATATTTT.

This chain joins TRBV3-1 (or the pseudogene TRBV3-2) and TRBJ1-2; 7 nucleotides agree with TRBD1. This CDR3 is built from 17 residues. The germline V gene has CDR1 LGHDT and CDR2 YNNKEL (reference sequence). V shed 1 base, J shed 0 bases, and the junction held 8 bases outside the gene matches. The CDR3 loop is CASSQVRGGTANYGYTF. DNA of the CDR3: TGTGCCAGCAGCCAAGTAAGGGGGGGGACAGCTAACTATGGCTACACCTTC.

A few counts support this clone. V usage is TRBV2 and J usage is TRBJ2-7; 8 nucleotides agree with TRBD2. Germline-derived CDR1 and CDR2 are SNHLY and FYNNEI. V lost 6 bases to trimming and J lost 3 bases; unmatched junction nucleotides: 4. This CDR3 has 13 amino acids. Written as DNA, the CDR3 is TGTGCCAGCAGAAGCGGGGGCCTCTACGAGCAGTACTTC. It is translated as CASRSGGLYEQYF.

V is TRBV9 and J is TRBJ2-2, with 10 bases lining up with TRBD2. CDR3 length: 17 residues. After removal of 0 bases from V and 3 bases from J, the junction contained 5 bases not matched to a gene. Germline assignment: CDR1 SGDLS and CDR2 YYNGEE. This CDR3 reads CASSVASGRADTGELFF. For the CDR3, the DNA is TGTGCCAGCAGCGTAGCCAGCGGGAGGGCAGACACCGGGGAGCTGTTTTTT.

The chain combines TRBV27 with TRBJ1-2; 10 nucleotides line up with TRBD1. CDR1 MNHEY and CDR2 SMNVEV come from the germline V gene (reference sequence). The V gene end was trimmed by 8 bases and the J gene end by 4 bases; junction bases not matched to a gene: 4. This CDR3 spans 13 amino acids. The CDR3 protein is CASGQGGGYGYTF. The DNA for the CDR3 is TGTGCCAGCGGACAGGGGGGGGGCTATGGCTACACCTTC.

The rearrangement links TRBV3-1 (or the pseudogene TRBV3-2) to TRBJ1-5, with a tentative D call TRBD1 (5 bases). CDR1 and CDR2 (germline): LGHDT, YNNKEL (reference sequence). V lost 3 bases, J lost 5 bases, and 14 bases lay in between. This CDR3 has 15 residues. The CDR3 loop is CASSQSGGYYQPQHF. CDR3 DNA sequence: TGTGCCAGCAGCCAGTCTGGGGGGTATTATCAGCCCCAGCATTTT.

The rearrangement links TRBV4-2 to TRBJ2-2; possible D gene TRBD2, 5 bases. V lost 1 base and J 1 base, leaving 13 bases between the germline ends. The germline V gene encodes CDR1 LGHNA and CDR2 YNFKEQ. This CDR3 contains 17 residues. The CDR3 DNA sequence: TGTGCCAGCAGCCAAGGCTTGACGGGAAAGAACACCGGGGAGCTGTTTTTT. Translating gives CASSQGLTGKNTGELFF.

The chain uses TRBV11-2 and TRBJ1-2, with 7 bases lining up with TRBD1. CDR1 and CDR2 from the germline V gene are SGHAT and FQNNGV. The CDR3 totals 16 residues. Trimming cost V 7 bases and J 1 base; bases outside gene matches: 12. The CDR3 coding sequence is TGTGCCAGCACGACCGGGACAGACCCATTTAACTATGGCTACACCTTC. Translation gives CASTTGTDPFNYGYTF.

This CDR3 is CSASAGISTGELFF. In DNA form, the CDR3 reads TGCAGTGCTAGTGCAGGAATTTCCACCGGGGAGCTGTTTTTT. The chain employs TRBV20-1 and TRBJ2-2; no clear D. Trimming shortened V by 3 bases and J by 4 bases, and 12 bases separated the two germline ends. CDR3 length: 14 residues. The germline V gene encodes CDR1 DFQATT and CDR2 SNEGSKA (reference sequence).

CDR3 in DNA: TGTGCCAGCAACGATGGGGAGACTAGCGGGAGAGCCGGGGAGCTGTTTTTT. Residues: CASNDGETSGRAGELFF. The chain has TRBV28 and TRBJ2-2; the match to TRBD2 covers 12 bases. The CDR3 extends over 17 amino acids. With 7 bases clipped from V and 6 bases from J, the junction kept 12 bases outside the gene matches. Germline V gene sequence: CDR1 MDHEN, CDR2 SYDVKM.

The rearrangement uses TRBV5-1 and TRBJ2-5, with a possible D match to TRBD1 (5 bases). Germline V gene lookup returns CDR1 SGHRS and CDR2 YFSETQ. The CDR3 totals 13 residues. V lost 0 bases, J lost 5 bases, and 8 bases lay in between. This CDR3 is CASSLVGAETQYF. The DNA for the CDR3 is TGCGCCAGCAGCTTGGTAGGGGCGGAGACCCAGTACTTC.

The CDR3 region is CASSPRSSGGVDTQYF. CDR3 sequence (DNA): TGTGCCAGCAGCCCCCGGTCTAGCGGTGGAGTAGATACGCAGTATTTT. The chain combines TRBV7-6 with TRBJ2-3; TRBD2 matches 7 bases. Germline trimming cut 5 bases from V and 5 bases from J; bases unmatched to any gene: 13. There are 16 residues in the CDR3. Germline assignment: CDR1 SGHVS and CDR2 FNYEAQ.

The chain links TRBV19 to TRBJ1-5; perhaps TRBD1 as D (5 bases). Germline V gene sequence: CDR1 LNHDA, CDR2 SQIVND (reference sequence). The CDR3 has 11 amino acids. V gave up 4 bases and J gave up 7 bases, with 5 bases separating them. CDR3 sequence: CASSRDQPQHF. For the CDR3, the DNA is TGTGCCAGTAGTAGGGACCAGCCCCAGCATTTT.

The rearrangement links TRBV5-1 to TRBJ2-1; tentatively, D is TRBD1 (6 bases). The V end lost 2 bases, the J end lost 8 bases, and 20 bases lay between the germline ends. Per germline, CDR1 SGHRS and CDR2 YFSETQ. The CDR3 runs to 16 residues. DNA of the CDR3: TGCGCCAGCAGCTTTGCCCAGGGGAAAGGTATCCATGAGCAGTTCTTC. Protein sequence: CASSFAQGKGIHEQFF.